Here is one T cell receptor (beta chain) with its context. This sample was taken from a study of technical replicates of blood from a handful of donors. Some clones are missing from TCRdb's copy, which holds only in-frame ones; the method was immunoSEQ multiplex PCR. The sample has some 71,000 clones; nearly 98% are singletons. The length of the CDR3 is 13 residues. Looked up from germline, CDR1 is MNHEY and CDR2 is SVGAGI. V was pared by 5 bases and J by 15 bases, with 10 bases of the junction left unmatched. J is TRBJ2-1 and V is TRBV6-5; 10 nucleotides line up with TRBD1. Sequenced sample: T cells isolated from PBMCs. This sequence was found in a human donor in good health. The CDR3 sequence: CASSNPGTGEAFF. DNA for the CDR3: TGTGCCAGCAGTAATCCCGGGACAGGGGAAGCGTTCTTC.